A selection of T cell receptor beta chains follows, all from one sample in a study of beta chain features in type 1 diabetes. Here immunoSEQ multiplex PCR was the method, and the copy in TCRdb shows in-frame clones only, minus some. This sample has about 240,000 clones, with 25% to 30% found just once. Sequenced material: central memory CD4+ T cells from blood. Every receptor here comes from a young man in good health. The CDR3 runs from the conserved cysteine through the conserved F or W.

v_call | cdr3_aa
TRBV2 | CASTFETADIQYF
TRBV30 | CACSRPLDNQPQHF
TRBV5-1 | CASSARASNTGELFF
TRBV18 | CASSPPASSDTQYF
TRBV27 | CASSLTGPIYEQYF
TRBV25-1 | CASSKSRRRDGYTF
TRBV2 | CASRELVGAGGYEQYF
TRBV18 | CASSLNRGYTDTQYF
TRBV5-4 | CASRTDSYNEQFF
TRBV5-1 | CASSLGPAGITDTQYF
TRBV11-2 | CASSAGIEQTQYF
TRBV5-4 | CASSGAREELKLTDTQYF
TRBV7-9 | CASSLQGRGHEQYF
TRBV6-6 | CASSQTSGGGNEQFF
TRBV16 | CASSQGDTQYF
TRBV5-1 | CASSLVIGQGFSYEQYF
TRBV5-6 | CASSSYRAYEQYF
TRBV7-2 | CASSSSTGGAYEQYF
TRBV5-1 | CASSLAGTGTDTQYF
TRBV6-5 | CASSTREGPKETQYF
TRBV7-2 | CASSLDSGGSYNEQFF
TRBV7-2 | CASSPTPGTLAKNIQYF
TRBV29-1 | CSVATGFGTDTQYF
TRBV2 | CASSVGTSYEQYF
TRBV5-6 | CASSLVSGGAKNIQYF
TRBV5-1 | CASSLKDIYNEQFF
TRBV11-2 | CASSLDRGAAWPDTQYF
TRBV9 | CASSLRGTSGETQYF
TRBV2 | CASSGPHPTDTQYF
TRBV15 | CATSSGQSSGNTIYF
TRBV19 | CASTLGRGYGYTF
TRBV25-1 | CASSPAGQETQYF
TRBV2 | CASTLSGETQYF
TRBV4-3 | CASSPSAGAGTGNEQFF
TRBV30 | CAWSDRDGETQYF
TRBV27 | CASSLGVVSSNEQFF
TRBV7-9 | CASSDPFSGAGELFF
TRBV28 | CASSWNTEAFF
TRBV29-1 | CSVGRGDQYF
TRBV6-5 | CASSYVGTQYF
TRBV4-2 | CASSQGASSQPQHF